This is a list of T cell receptor beta chains from one sample in a study of blood T cell repertoires in COVID-19. TCRdb keeps only in-frame clones here, not all; method: immunoSEQ multiplex PCR. This sample has 210,000 or so clones; approximately 84% occur once, and the top ten carry roughly 4.5%. The sequenced sample consisted of peripheral blood. The receptors stem from a man between 45 and 60 years old with acute or convalescent COVID-19. The CDR3 runs from the conserved cysteine through the conserved F or W. A D gene is named only where the DNA matches it firmly. A row's size may be missing; if present it is once, few, many or a size class.

clone_size,v_call,d_call,j_call,cdr3_aa,cdr3_nt
NA,TRBV9,TRBD1,TRBJ1-1,CASSVSRGLTEAFF,TGTGCCAGCAGCGTGAGCAGGGGGCTCACTGAAGCTTTCTTT
NA,TRBV7-2,TRBD1,TRBJ1-5,CASSLVRGQGDQPQHF,TGTGCCAGCAGCTTAGTAAGGGGACAGGGGGACCAGCCCCAGCATTTT
NA,TRBV5-4,TRBD2,TRBJ2-3,CASSLVAGGPDTQYF,TGTGCCAGCAGCTTGGTTGCGGGGGGTCCAGATACGCAGTATTTT
NA,TRBV12-3/TRBV12-4,NA,TRBJ1-2,CASSPGRSYGYTF,TGTGCCAGCAGTCCCGGGAGATCCTATGGCTACACCTTC
NA,TRBV27,NA,TRBJ1-6,CASRSSYNSPLHF,TGTGCCAGCCGGAGCTCCTATAATTCACCCCTCCACTTT
once,TRBV7-6,TRBD2,TRBJ2-3,CASSLNPGTSRGSDTQYF,TGTGCCAGCAGCTTGAATCCCGGGACTAGCAGGGGGTCAGATACGCAGTATTTT
once,TRBV7-9,NA,TRBJ1-1,CASSYASGEAFF,TGTGCCAGCAGTTACGCTTCAGGGGAAGCTTTCTTT
NA,TRBV18,NA,TRBJ1-5,CASSRGAEDQPQHF,TGTGCCAGCTCCCGCGGGGCGGAGGATCAGCCCCAGCATTTT
once,TRBV5-5,NA,TRBJ1-4,CASSLVRGAANEKLFF,TGTGCCAGCAGCTTGGTCCGGGGGGCGGCTAATGAAAAACTGTTTTTT
NA,TRBV7-9,TRBD1,TRBJ1-1,CASSPQGAQLLNTEAFF,TGTGCCAGCAGCCCCCAGGGGGCGCAACTCTTGAACACTGAAGCTTTCTTT
NA,TRBV19,TRBD1,TRBJ1-5,CASGGTGYQPQHF,TGTGCCAGTGGGGGGACAGGGTATCAGCCCCAGCATTTT
NA,TRBV7-9,NA,TRBJ2-7,CASSPGTSYEQYF,TGTGCCAGCAGCCCGGGGACATCCTACGAGCAGTACTTC
NA,TRBV11-2,NA,TRBJ2-1,CASSLAPASTNEQFF,TGTGCCAGCAGCTTAGCCCCGGCTAGCACCAATGAGCAGTTCTTC
NA,TRBV2,NA,TRBJ1-2,CASRATGQRYGYTF,TGTGCCAGCAGGGCAACGGGACAACGCTATGGCTACACCTTC
NA,TRBV5-1,NA,TRBJ1-4,CASSPLADEKLFF,TGCGCCAGCAGCCCCCTCGCAGATGAAAAACTGTTTTTT
NA,TRBV27,NA,TRBJ2-1,CASSLSGSNEQFF,TGTGCCAGCAGTTTATCGGGCTCCAATGAGCAGTTCTTC
NA,TRBV3-1/TRBV3-2,NA,TRBJ1-2,CASSQVTAYGYTF,TGTGCCAGCAGCCAAGTTACAGCCTATGGCTACACCTTC
NA,TRBV10-1,NA,TRBJ1-3,CASAPGTTGNTIYF,TGCGCCAGCGCACCGGGAACTACTGGAAACACCATATATTTT
NA,TRBV7-2,NA,TRBJ1-1,CASSLEGVGRGNTEAFF,TGTGCCAGCAGCTTAGAAGGTGTGGGCAGGGGGAACACTGAAGCTTTCTTT
once,TRBV2,NA,TRBJ1-2,CASSEGPGVYGYTF,TGTGCCAGCAGTGAAGGTCCGGGGGTCTATGGCTACACCTTC